Included here is one T cell receptor beta chain sequence, with context. No antigen is known for it. A read error may produce the germline difference seen at one junction end. The CDR3 covers 15 residues, taking in both the cysteine and the phenylalanine. Kept here is only the CDR3 DNA, which spans 45 bases and is read in frame from base 1. The data belong to a study of human T cells and chemical hapten exposure (dated by TCRdb to the early 2020s). About the investigation overall: For sensitization, 2% DPC in acetone was applied to a 2 cm by 2 cm area of upper inner arm skin. Patients additionally received weekly therapeutic DPC doses to the scalp throughout the approximately 22-week study period. Patch testing was performed on the upper back with Finn chambers containing 0.01% DPC, and the patch tests were scored after 6 days according to International Contact Dermatitis Research Group standards. Alopecia areata with under or over 50% scalp involvement, alopecia totalis and alopecia universalis were represented in the patient cohort, which was mostly female. Libraries were pooled for sequencing, and variation in per-sample TCR yields was attributed mainly to small differences in library volumes within the pool. Peripheral blood TCR repertoire changes were tracked in vivo in alopecia patients during primary and secondary sensitization to the hapten diphenylcyclopropenone (DPC). Blood was sampled from patients pre-sensitization (week 0) and at 2, 6 and about 24 weeks after DPC sensitization. For TCR sequencing, blood came from 25 to 35 alopecia patients at anywhere from one to four time points (pre-sensitization, 2, 6 and 24 weeks). Each blood RNA sample was used to sequence both TCR alpha and TCR beta chains.

The library was built by means of RACE. The sequencer was a NextSeq 500. During library preparation, unique molecular identifiers were attached to individual cDNA molecules so that TCRs could be counted in a quantitative, reproducible way. The authors' analysis ran thus. The median number of TCRs per sample was approximately 96,000, ranging from 23,224 to 690,600. V, J and CDR3 annotation of the TCR reads was performed with the Decombinator software suite. To make PS versus PT1 abundance plots, every sample was subsampled to the same number of TCRs (28,000). Expanded TCRs were defined as absent before sensitization and observed at least eight times at the 2-week time point. The raw public data were reprocessed by TCRdb itself: fastp quality trimming at Q25, MiXCR clonotype calling, in-frame beta chains only. Here each entry gathers all rows of one CDR3 protein and keeps the most common genes and DNA. These V and J calls originate from TCRdb's pipeline instead of the authors' own analysis. In this sample the table shows under 40,000 distinct CDR3 sequences, approximately 6.3% of which occur a single time. The ten top clones hold roughly 9% of the sample.

What the authors observed across the whole study: No change with DPC sensitization was found in the number of TCRs above 1 in 1000 frequency, and no evidence of global repertoire structure alterations was found. A positive correlation was found between the number of PT1 expanded TCRs and patch test score, with significance reached at thresholds 8, 16 and 32 but not 4. Repeated subsampling changed both the strength of the expansion versus patch-test correlation and the threshold at which that correlation became significant. Because every patient had alopecia, a presumed autoimmune disease, the patients' immune response might differ from that of healthy individuals. Expanded TCRs formed significantly more large CDR3 similarity clusters than pre-sensitization or healthy control sets, consistent with antigen-driven responses.

Read against the paper, the sample's time point label means: patch test 1, 2 weeks after DPC sensitization. Explained via the paper, the treatment or condition label denotes: therapeutic diphenylcyclopropenone sensitization with weekly scalp DPC. Total RNA was isolated from unfractionated whole blood collected in Tempus Blood RNA tubes. At each patch-test visit, blood was drawn before the patch test was applied. Patients were eligible if aged 18 to 70, diagnosed with alopecia and judged suitable for DPC therapy, and pregnant patients were excluded. The sequence came from a woman in her twenties or thirties with alopecia areata. Some clones in this sample may be carry-over from other donors' samples. In this chain, TRBV12-3 or TRBV12-4 is recombined with TRBJ2-1, and TRBD2 aligns with 11 junction nucleotides. The specimen comprised whole blood, sampled in connection with sensitization to the hapten diphenylcyclopropenone (DPC). The DNA is TGTGCCAGCAATTTAGCGGGGGGGCGGTACAATGAGCAGTTCTTC. Protein translation: CASNLAGGRYNEQFF.